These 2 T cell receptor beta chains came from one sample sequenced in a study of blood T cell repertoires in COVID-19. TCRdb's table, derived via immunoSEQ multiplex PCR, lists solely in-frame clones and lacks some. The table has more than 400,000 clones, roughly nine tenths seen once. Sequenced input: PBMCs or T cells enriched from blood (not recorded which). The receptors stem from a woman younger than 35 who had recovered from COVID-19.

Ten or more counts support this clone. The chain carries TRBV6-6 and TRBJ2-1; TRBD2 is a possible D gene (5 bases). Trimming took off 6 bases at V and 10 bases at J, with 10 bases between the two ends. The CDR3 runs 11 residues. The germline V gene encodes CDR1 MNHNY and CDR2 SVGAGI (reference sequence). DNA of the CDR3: TGTGCCAGCAGGGGCGAGGGCGAGCAGTTCTTC. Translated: CASRGEGEQFF.

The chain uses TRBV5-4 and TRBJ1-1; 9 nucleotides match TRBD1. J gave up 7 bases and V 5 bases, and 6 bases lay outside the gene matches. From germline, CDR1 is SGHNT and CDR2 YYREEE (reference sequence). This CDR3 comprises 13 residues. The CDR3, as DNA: TGTGCCAGCAGGATACAGGGGGCGGGTGAAGCTTTCTTT. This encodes CASRIQGAGEAFF.